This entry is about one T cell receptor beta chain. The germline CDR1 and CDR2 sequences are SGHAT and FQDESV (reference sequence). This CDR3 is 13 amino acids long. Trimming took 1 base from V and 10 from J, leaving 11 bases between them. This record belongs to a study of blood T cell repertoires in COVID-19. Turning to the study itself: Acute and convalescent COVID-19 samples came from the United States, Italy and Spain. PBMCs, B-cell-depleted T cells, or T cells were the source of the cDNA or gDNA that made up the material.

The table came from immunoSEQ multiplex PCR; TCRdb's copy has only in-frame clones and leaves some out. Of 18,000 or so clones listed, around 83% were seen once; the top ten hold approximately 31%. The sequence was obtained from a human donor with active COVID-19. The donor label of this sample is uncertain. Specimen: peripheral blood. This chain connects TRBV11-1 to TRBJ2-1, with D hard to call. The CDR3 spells CASSLGFAREQFF. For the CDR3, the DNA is TGTGCCAGCAGCTTAGGCTTTGCGCGCGAGCAGTTCTTC.